This TCR beta chain was found in a study of T cell changes during pregnancy in multiple sclerosis. Germline V gene sequence: CDR1 MNHNS, CDR2 SASEGT. The ends were cut back, 4 bases at V and 7 bases at J, with 11 bases in the middle. The length of the CDR3 is 13 residues. Clones were read by immunoSEQ multiplex PCR, and TCRdb kept only the in-frame ones, dropping some. The table has about 71,000 clones, more than 85% seen once. The sequences come from CD8+ T cells from peripheral blood mononuclear cells, collected before pregnancy. This chain joins TRBV6-1 and TRBJ2-1; perhaps TRBD2 as D (5 bases). This receptor was taken from a female donor with multiple sclerosis, enrolled in a pregnancy study. CDR3 sequence: CASSGGLSNEQFF. The CDR3 DNA reads as TGTGCCAGCAGTGGAGGACTTAGTAATGAGCAGTTCTTC.